This T cell receptor beta chain was documented in a study of blood T cell repertoires in COVID-19. Study in general: The cDNA or gDNA used as material had been derived from T cells, B-cell-depleted T cells, or PBMCs.

Data came from immunoSEQ multiplex PCR; TCRdb stores just in-frame clones and leaves some out. The sample contains some 330,000 clones, 70% to 90% of which appear only once. The CDR3 is 15 residues long. Per germline, CDR1 MNHEY and CDR2 SVGAGI. V dropped 0 bases and J dropped 2; count of bases not matched to a gene: 4. Everyone who took part was roughly 18 to 89 years old, and they came from about 25 US areas. Participant-given clinical history determined each cohort assignment. The V call is TRBV6-5, the J call TRBJ2-7, with 7 nucleotides matching TRBD1. Sequencing input: PBMCs or T cells enriched from blood (not recorded which). This clonotype originated in a man in his forties in a cohort exposed to, infected with or recovered from COVID-19 (not recorded which). In nucleotides, the CDR3 is TGTGCCAGCAGTTACTCGACAGGGCACGCCTACGAGCAGTACTTC. Encoded protein: CASSYSTGHAYEQYF.